This T cell receptor beta chain was captured by sequencing in a study of cytomegalovirus exposure and HLA in healthy donors. Study-level background: The approximately 120 validation repertoires and the roughly 690 first-cohort repertoires shared a platform, a later analysis reported. Overall study findings and caveats: Cytomegalovirus-associated status was assigned to 150 or so TCR beta chains.

Trimming at V came to 5 bases and at J to 5 bases, leaving 8 bases not matched to a gene. CDR3 length: 15 amino acids. Germline V lookup: CDR1 MDHEN, CDR2 SYDVKM. As for this clone: Its target is not known.

Sequenced by immunoSEQ multiplex PCR; TCRdb stores in-frame clones only, minus some. The sample holds about 150,000 clones, 86% seen once. This TCR derives from a human donor in good health. The V call is TRBV28, the J call TRBJ1-2; 10 nucleotides agree with TRBD1. Sequenced input: PBMCs. For the CDR3, the DNA is TGTGCCAGCAGTATGGGGGGGACAGGGGAATATGGCTACACCTTC. This encodes CASSMGGTGEYGYTF.